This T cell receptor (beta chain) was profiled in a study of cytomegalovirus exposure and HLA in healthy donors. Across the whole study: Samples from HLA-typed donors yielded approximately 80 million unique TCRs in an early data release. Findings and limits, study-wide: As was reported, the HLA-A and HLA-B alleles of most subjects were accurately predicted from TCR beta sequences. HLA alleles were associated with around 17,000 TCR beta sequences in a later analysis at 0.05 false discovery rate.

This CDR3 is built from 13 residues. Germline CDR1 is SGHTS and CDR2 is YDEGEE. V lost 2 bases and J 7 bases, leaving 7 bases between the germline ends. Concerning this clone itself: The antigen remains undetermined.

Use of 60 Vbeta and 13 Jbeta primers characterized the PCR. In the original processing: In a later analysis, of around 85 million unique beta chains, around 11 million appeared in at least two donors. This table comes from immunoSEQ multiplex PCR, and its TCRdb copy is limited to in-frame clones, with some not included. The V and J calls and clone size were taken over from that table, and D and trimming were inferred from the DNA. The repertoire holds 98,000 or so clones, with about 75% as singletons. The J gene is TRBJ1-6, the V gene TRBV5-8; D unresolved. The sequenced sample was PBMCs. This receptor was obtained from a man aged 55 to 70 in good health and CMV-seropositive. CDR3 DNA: TGTGCCAGCAGCTTACATCTGAATTCACCCCTCCACTTT. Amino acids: CASSLHLNSPLHF.